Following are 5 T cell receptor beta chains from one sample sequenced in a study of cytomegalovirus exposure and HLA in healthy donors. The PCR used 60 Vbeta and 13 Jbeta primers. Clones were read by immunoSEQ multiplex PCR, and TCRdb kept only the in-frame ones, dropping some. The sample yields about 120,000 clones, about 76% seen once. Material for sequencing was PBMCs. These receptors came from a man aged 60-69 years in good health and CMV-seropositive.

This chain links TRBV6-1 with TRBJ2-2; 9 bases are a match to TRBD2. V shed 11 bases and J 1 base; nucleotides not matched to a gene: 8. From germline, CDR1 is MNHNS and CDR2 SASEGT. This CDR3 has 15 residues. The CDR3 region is CACQRTSENTGELFF. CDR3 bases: TGTGCCTGCCAGAGGACTAGCGAGAACACCGGGGAGCTGTTTTTT.

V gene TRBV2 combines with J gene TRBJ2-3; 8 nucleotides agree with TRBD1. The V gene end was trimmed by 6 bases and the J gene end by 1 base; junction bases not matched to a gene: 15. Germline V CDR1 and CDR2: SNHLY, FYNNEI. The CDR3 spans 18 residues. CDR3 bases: TGTGCCAGCAGCGCCCGGGGTTTAGGACAGGGCGGCACAGATACGCAGTATTTT. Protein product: CASSARGLGQGGTDTQYF. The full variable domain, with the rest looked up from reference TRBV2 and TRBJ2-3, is EPEVTQTPSHQVTQMGQEVILRCVPISNHLYFYWYRQILGQKVEFLVSFYNNEISEKSEIFDDQFSVERPDGSNFTLKIRSTKLEDSAMYFCASSARGLGQGGTDTQYFGPGTRLTVL.

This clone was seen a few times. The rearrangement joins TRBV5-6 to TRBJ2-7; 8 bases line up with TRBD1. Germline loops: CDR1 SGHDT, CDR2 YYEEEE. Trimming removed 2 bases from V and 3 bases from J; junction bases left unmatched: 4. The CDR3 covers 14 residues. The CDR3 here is CASSLETGVYEQYF. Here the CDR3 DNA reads TGTGCCAGCAGCTTAGAGACAGGGGTCTACGAGCAGTACTTC.

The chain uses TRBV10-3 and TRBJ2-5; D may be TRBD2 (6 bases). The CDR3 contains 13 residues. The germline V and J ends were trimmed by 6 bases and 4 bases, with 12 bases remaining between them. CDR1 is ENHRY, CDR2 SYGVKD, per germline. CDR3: CAIRGGPGETQYF. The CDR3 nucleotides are TGTGCCATCAGAGGAGGGCCAGGAGAGACCCAGTACTTC.

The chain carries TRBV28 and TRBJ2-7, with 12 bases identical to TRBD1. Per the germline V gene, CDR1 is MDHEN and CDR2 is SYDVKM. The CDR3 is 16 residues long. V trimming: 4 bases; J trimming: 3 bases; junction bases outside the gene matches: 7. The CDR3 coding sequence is TGTGCCAGCAGTTCACCCGGGACAGGGGGCATCTACGAGCAGTACTTC. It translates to CASSSPGTGGIYEQYF.